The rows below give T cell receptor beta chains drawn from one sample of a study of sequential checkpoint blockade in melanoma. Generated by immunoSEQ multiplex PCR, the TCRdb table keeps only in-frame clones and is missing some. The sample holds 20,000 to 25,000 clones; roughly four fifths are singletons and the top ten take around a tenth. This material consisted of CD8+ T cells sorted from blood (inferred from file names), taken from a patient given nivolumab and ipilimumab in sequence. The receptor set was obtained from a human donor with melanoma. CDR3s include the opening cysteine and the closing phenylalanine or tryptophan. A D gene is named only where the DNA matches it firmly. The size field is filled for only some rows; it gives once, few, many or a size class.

CASSIRQDRNTEAFF TGTGCCAGCAGCATAAGACAGGACAGGAACACTGAAGCTTTCTTT TRBV11-2 NA TRBJ1-1 NA 15
CASTPGTGLVEQYF TGTGCCAGTACCCCCGGGACAGGGCTCGTCGAGCAGTACTTC TRBV19 NA TRBJ2-7 TRBD1 14
CASSLRGLASRNEQFF TGTGCCAGCAGCCTGCGGGGACTAGCGTCGCGAAATGAGCAGTTCTTC TRBV7-8 NA TRBJ2-1 TRBD2 16
CASSNNPGQTNTEAFF TGTGCCAGCAGTAATAATCCGGGACAGACGAACACTGAAGCTTTCTTT TRBV28 NA TRBJ1-1 TRBD1 16
CASSGLEGQQETQYF TGTGCCAGCAGCGGGTTAGAAGGACAGCAAGAGACCCAGTACTTC TRBV5-4 once TRBJ2-5 NA 15
CASSLIPGKNTEAFF TGTGCCAGCAGCTTAATTCCAGGGAAAAACACTGAAGCTTTCTTT TRBV7-3 NA TRBJ1-1 NA 15
CASSQGTGEETQYF TGTGCCAGCTCACAAGGGACAGGGGAAGAGACCCAGTACTTC TRBV18 NA TRBJ2-5 TRBD1 14
CATSGDYSYEQYF TGTGCCACCAGCGGGGACTATTCCTACGAGCAGTACTTC TRBV15 NA TRBJ2-7 TRBD2 13
CASTREGLNTEAFF TGTGCCAGTACACGCGAGGGCCTGAACACTGAAGCTTTCTTT TRBV5-4 NA TRBJ1-1 NA 14
CASSPRDSLKNTIYF TGTGCCAGCAGTCCCCGGGACAGTCTGAAAAACACCATATATTTT TRBV6-6 NA TRBJ1-3 TRBD1 15
CASSLGTGTTYNEQFF TGTGCCAGCAGCTTAGGAACCGGGACTACCTACAATGAGCAGTTCTTC TRBV11-3 NA TRBJ2-1 TRBD2 16
CASSFSSIEQFF TGCGCCAGCAGCTTTAGTAGCATTGAGCAGTTCTTC TRBV5-1 NA TRBJ2-1 NA 12
CASSHDGGNQPQHF TGTGCCAGCAGCCATGACGGGGGTAATCAGCCCCAGCATTTT TRBV9 NA TRBJ1-5 NA 14
CASSVISNYGYTF TGTGCCAGCAGCGTTATTTCTAACTATGGCTACACCTTC TRBV7-9 NA TRBJ1-2 NA 13
CASRQGDMNTEAFF TGCGCCAGCAGACAGGGGGATATGAACACTGAAGCTTTCTTT TRBV5-1 once TRBJ1-1 TRBD1 14
CASSRSGRLDTQYF TGTGCCAGCAGCAGAAGCGGGAGATTAGATACGCAGTATTTT TRBV6-6 NA TRBJ2-3 TRBD2 14
CASSHGGGLAGHYEQYF TGTGCCAGCTCACACGGGGGGGGACTAGCGGGACACTACGAGCAGTACTTC TRBV18 once TRBJ2-7 TRBD2 17
CASMRGTEAFF TGTGCCAGCATGCGAGGGACTGAAGCTTTCTTT TRBV6-5 NA TRBJ1-1 NA 11
CASSAGQAPETQYF TGTGCCAGCAGTGCCGGACAGGCCCCAGAGACCCAGTACTTC TRBV28 NA TRBJ2-5 TRBD1 14
CASSHLRRGNEKLFF TGTGCCAGCTCCCACCTCAGAAGGGGTAATGAAAAACTGTTTTTT TRBV18 NA TRBJ1-4 NA 15
CASNYRGFGRGSSGANVLTF TGTGCCAGTAATTACAGGGGTTTTGGTCGGGGAAGCTCTGGGGCCAACGTCCTGACTTTC TRBV19 NA TRBJ2-6 TRBD1 20
CATSRDRQGVNSYTF TGTGCCACCAGCAGAGATCGACAGGGGGTTAACAGCTACACCTTC TRBV15 NA TRBJ1-2 TRBD1 15
CASSLGGVRDEQYF TGCGCCAGCAGCTTGGGCGGGGTCAGGGACGAGCAGTACTTC TRBV5-1 large TRBJ2-7 NA 14
CASSRQPSTEAFF TGCGCCAGCAGCAGACAGCCATCCACTGAAGCTTTCTTT TRBV5-1 NA TRBJ1-1 NA 13
CAWSPGTSSSEQFF TGTGCCTGGAGCCCCGGGACTAGCTCTAGCGAGCAGTTCTTC TRBV30 NA TRBJ2-1 TRBD2 14
CASTAQRNGGEQYF TGTGCCAGCACTGCGCAAAGAAATGGAGGCGAGCAGTACTTC TRBV6-5 NA TRBJ2-7 NA 14
CASLRQRNTGELFF TGTGCGAGCCTAAGGCAGCGGAACACCGGGGAGCTGTTTTTT TRBV11-2 NA TRBJ2-2 NA 14
CATTSGRAYNEQFF TGTGCCACTACCAGCGGGAGGGCCTACAATGAGCAGTTCTTC TRBV7-2 once TRBJ2-1 TRBD2 14
CASTTGGSDNEQFF TGTGCCAGCACGACTGGCGGGAGCGACAATGAGCAGTTCTTC TRBV2 NA TRBJ2-1 TRBD2 14
CASRDRVSNQPQHF TGTGCCAGCAGGGACAGGGTTAGCAATCAGCCCCAGCATTTT TRBV2 NA TRBJ1-5 TRBD1 14
CSATDGQGNTEAFF TGCAGCGCCACCGACGGACAGGGGAACACTGAAGCTTTCTTT TRBV29-1 NA TRBJ1-1 TRBD1 14
CASSDLAGGPGNEQFF TGCGCCAGCAGTGACTTGGCGGGAGGGCCCGGCAATGAGCAGTTCTTC TRBV10-2 NA TRBJ2-1 TRBD2 16
CASRRNMNTEAFF TGCGCCAGCCGGAGGAATATGAACACTGAAGCTTTCTTT TRBV4-3 NA TRBJ1-1 NA 13
CASSLTMYVWGENTGELFF TGTGCCAGCAGCTTGACGATGTATGTGTGGGGCGAGAACACCGGGGAGCTGTTTTTT TRBV5-6 NA TRBJ2-2 NA 19
CASSKQRHTQYF TGTGCCAGTAGTAAACAGAGACATACGCAGTATTTT TRBV19 NA TRBJ2-3 NA 12
CASSPGLGRTRELFF TGTGCCAGCAGCCCAGGACTGGGGAGAACCCGGGAGCTGTTTTTT TRBV11-3 NA TRBJ2-2 NA 15
CASSERTRQGHEQYF TGTGCCAGCAGTGAAAGAACGAGGCAGGGCCACGAGCAGTACTTC TRBV6-1 NA TRBJ2-7 NA 15
CASSEAFMSAGSFNIQYF TGTGCCAGCAGTGAAGCGTTCATGTCGGCAGGAAGTTTTAACATTCAGTACTTC TRBV6-1 NA TRBJ2-4 NA 18
CASSLRQGRVGELFF TGTGCCAGTAGCCTCAGACAGGGGAGAGTCGGGGAGCTGTTTTTT TRBV19 NA TRBJ2-2 TRBD1 15
CASSPSGTGSSYEQYF TGTGCCAGCAGCCCATCCGGGACAGGAAGCTCCTACGAGCAGTACTTC TRBV14 NA TRBJ2-7 TRBD1 16